A selection of T cell receptor beta chains follows, all from one sample in a study of Ad26.COV2.S vaccination and SARS-CoV-2 variants. Sequencing was performed with immunoSEQ multiplex PCR; in TCRdb, only in-frame clones are kept and a portion is missing. Of about 350,000 clones listed, more than 85% are singletons. Sequences were derived from peripheral blood, sampled in a trial of Ad26.COV2.S vaccine versus placebo. Source of these receptors: a person aged 18 to 65 who received the Ad26.COV2.S COVID-19 vaccine or a placebo. The CDR3 runs from the conserved cysteine through the conserved F or W. D genes are given only for firm matches. Some rows mark clone size as missing; the rest say once, few, many or name a class of expanded clone.

size	V	D	J	length	CDR3	DNA
.	TRBV5-4	.	TRBJ1-3	14	CASSKDISGNTIYF	TGTGCCAGCAGCAAGGACATATCTGGAAACACCATATATTTT
many	TRBV5-5	.	TRBJ2-7	13	CASSLSQGGEQYF	TGTGCCAGCAGCTTGAGTCAGGGTGGCGAGCAGTACTTC
.	TRBV7-6	.	TRBJ2-7	15	CASSLANEGYYEQYF	TGTGCCAGCAGCTTAGCGAATGAGGGTTACTACGAGCAGTACTTC
.	TRBV24-1	TRBD1	TRBJ2-1	14	CATASTGSYNEQFF	TGTGCCACCGCGTCGACAGGGTCCTACAATGAGCAGTTCTTC
.	TRBV6-6	TRBD1	TRBJ2-7	13	CASRFGTGDEQYF	TGTGCCAGCAGATTTGGGACAGGGGACGAGCAGTACTTC
.	TRBV24-1	.	TRBJ1-1	15	CATSDRNTVNTEAFF	TGTGCCACCAGTGACCGCAACACGGTGAACACTGAAGCTTTCTTT
once	TRBV18	TRBD2	TRBJ2-7	21	CASSPRFMARRGTSEHYEQYF	TGTGCCAGCTCACCACGGTTTATGGCACGAAGAGGGACTAGCGAACACTACGAGCAGTACTTC
.	TRBV19	.	TRBJ2-1	13	CASSIVTGNRQFF	TGTGCCAGTAGTATAGTTACAGGGAATCGGCAGTTCTTC
.	TRBV7-9	.	TRBJ2-7	14	CASSPVLNAGEQYF	TGTGCCAGCAGCCCTGTCCTGAACGCCGGGGAGCAGTACTTC
.	TRBV5-1	TRBD1	TRBJ1-4	14	CASSSPDRGEKLFF	TGCGCCAGCAGCTCCCCGGACAGGGGTGAAAAACTGTTTTTT